This T cell receptor beta chain was sequenced for a study of cytomegalovirus exposure and HLA in healthy donors. The PCR made use of 60 Vbeta and 13 Jbeta primers. The method was immunoSEQ multiplex PCR; TCRdb's version includes in-frame clones alone and lacks a portion of them. Among about 130,000 clones listed, 80% were seen once. Study conclusions and caveats: A link between a missense DCLRE1C variant and TCR beta V- and J-gene trimming emerged from a later analysis. Further analysis was carried out later, and it showed several of the most significant clusters appearing linked to common viral pathogens.

Regarding this clone: Its antigen is unidentified.

The germline gives CDR1 MDHEN, CDR2 SYDVKM. This CDR3 spans 14 amino acids. V shed 7 bases and J shed 7 bases, with 19 bases lying between them. The sequenced sample was PBMCs. The chain carries TRBV28 and TRBJ1-2; no clear D gene. The receptor was isolated from a male donor in good health and CMV-seronegative. The CDR3 loop reads CASTFGGRSSGYTF. The CDR3 DNA reads as TGTGCCAGCACCTTTGGTGGGAGATCGAGTGGCTACACCTTC.